This TCR beta chain comes out of a study of blood T cells in healthy people across ages. General study results and limits: Roughly linear age-related decline in beta diversity appeared, significant by age around 36.

PCR was performed a second time for about 7 to 11 cycles using a sample-barcoded 5' primer and a J-beta primer mix. TCRdb re-called the 5' RACE reads with MiXCR, one entry per CDR3 protein. Among a few hundred thousand distinct CDR3 sequences listed, roughly 29% were seen once. On this clonotype itself: Its specificity is unknown.

The sequencing sample was made of blood. This TCR was recovered from a woman between 70 and 85 years old in good health.

The DNA for the CDR3 is TGCAGCGTTGCAGTGACTAGCGGGGCCCAGTTCTTC. As protein: CSVAVTSGAQFF. The chain links TRBV29-1 to TRBJ2-1, with TRBD2 identical over 11 bases. Per germline, CDR1 SQVTM and CDR2 ANQGSEA. CDR3 size: 12 residues. Losses at the gene ends were 4 bases for V and 13 bases for J; bases not matched to a gene: 6.